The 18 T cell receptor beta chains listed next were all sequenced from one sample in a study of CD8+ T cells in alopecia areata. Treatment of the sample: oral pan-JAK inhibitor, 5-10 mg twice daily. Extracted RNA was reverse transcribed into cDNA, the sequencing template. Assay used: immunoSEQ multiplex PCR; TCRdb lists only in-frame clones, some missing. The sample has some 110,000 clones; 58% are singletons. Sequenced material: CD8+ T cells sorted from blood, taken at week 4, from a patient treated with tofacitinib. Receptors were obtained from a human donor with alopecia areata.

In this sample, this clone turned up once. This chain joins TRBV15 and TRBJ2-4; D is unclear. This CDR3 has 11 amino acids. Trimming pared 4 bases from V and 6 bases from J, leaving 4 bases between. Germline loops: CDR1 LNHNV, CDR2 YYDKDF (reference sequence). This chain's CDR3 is CATSTRNIQYF. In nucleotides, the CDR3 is TGTGCCACCAGCACCCGAAACATTCAGTACTTC.

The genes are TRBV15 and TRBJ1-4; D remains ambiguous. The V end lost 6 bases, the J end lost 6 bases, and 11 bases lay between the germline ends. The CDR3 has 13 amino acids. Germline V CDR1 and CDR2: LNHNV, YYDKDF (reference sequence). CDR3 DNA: TGTGCCACCAGAGAGGGAGGTTATGAAAAACTGTTTTTT. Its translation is CATREGGYEKLFF.

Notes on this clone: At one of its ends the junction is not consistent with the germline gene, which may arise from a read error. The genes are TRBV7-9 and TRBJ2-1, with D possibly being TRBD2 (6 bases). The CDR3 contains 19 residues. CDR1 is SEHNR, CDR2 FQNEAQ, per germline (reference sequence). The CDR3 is CASSNPVTGGDGLYNEQLF. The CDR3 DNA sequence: TGTGCCAGCAGCAACCCCGTAACAGGAGGGGACGGCCTCTACAATGAGCAGCTCTTC. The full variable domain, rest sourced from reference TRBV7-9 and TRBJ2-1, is DTGVSQNPRHKITKRGQNVTFRCDPISEHNRLYWYRQTLGQGPEFLTYFQNEAQLEKSRLLSDRFSAERPKGSFSTLEIQRTEQGDSAMYLCASSNPVTGGDGLYNEQLFGPGTRLTVL.

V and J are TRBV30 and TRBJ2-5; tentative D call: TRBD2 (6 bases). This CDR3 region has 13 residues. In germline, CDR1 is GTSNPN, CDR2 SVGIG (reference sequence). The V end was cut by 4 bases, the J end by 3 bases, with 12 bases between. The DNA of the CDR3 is TGTGCCTGGACGGCGGGGAATGAAGAGACCCAGTACTTC. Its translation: CAWTAGNEETQYF.

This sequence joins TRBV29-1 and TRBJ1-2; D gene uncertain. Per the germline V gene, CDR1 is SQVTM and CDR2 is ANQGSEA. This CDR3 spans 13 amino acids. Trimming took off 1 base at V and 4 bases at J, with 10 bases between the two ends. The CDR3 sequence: CSVEGAGSYGYTF. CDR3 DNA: TGCAGCGTTGAAGGCGCCGGATCCTATGGCTACACCTTC.

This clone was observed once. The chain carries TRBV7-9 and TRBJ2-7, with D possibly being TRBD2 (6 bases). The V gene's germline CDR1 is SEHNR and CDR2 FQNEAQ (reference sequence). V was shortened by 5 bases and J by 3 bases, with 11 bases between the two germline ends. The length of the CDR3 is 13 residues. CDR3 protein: CASSPRLVYEQYF. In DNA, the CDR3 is TGTGCCAGCAGCCCGAGACTAGTCTACGAGCAGTACTTC.

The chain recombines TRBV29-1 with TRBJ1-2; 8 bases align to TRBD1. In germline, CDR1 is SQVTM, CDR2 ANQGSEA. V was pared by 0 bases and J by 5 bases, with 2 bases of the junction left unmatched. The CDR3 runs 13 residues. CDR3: CSVEDDRGYGYTF. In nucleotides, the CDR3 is TGCAGCGTTGAAGACGACAGGGGATATGGCTACACCTTC.

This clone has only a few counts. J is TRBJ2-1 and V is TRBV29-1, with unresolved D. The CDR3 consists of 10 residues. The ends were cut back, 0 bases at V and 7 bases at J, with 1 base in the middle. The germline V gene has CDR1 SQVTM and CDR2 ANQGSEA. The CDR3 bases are TGCAGCGTTGAAGAGAATGAGCAGTTCTTC. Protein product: CSVEENEQFF.

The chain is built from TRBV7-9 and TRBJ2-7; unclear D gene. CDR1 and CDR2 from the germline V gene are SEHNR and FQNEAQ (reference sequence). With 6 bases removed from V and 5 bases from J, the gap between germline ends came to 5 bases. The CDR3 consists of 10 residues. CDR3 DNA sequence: TGTGCCAGCAGATCGGACGAGCAGTACTTC. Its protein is CASRSDEQYF.

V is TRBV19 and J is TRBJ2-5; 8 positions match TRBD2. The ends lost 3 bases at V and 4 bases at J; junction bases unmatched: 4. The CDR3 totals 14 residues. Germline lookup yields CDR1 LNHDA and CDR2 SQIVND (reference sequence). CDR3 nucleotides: TGTGCCAGTAGTATCGCCGGGACTAGAGAGACCCAGTACTTC. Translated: CASSIAGTRETQYF. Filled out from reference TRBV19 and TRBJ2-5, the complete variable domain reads DGGITQSPKYLFRKEGQNVTLSCEQNLNHDAMYWYRQDPGQGLRLIYYSQIVNDFQKGDIAEGYSVSREKKESFPLTVTSAQKNPTAFYLCASSIAGTRETQYFGPGTRLLVL.

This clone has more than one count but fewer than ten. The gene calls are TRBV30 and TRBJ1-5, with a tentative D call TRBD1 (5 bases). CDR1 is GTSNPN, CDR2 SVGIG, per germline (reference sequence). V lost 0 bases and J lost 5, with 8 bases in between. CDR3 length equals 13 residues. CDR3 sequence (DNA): TGTGCCTGGAGTGTGGACACAGATCAGCCCCAGCATTTT. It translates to CAWSVDTDQPQHF. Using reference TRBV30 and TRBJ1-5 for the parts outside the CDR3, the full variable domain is SQTIHQWPATLVQPVGSPLSLECTVEGTSNPNLYWYRQAAGRGLQLLFYSVGIGQISSEVPQNLSASRPQDRQFILSSKKLLLSDSGFYLCAWSVDTDQPQHFGDGTRLSIL.

Written as DNA, the CDR3 is TGCAGCGTTGAGGCGACAGGAAATTCCTACGAGCAGTACTTC. Its translation: CSVEATGNSYEQYF. The chain couples TRBV29-1 to TRBJ2-7; a possible D gene is TRBD1 (6 bases). Germline CDR1 SQVTM, CDR2 ANQGSEA. V was trimmed by 3 bases and J by 1 base, leaving 13 bases between them. The CDR3 has 14 amino acids.

The CDR3 loop is CASSLTYEQYF. CDR3 DNA sequence: TGTGCCAGCAGCTTGACCTACGAGCAGTACTTC. This rearrangement joins TRBV5-6 to TRBJ2-7; D not certain. The germline V gene has CDR1 SGHDT and CDR2 YYEEEE. The CDR3 has 11 residues. The V gene lost 1 base and the J gene lost 2 bases, with 1 base spanning the gap.

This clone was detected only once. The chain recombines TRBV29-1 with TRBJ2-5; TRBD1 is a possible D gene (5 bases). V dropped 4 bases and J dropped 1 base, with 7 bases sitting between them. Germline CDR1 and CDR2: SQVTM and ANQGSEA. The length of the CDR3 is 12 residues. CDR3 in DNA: TGCAGCGTTGGGGGCGGCCAAGAGACCCAGTACTTC. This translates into CSVGGGQETQYF.

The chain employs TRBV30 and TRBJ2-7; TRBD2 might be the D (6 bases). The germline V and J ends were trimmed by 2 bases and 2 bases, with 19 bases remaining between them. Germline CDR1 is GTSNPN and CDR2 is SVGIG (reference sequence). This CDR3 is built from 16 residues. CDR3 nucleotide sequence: TGTGCCTGGAGTCCACTAAAAGTGGGGGGAACCTACGAGCAGTACTTC. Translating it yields CAWSPLKVGGTYEQYF.

This CDR3 reads CASNERGHEQYF. CDR3 nucleotides: TGTGCCAGCAACGAACGGGGACACGAGCAGTACTTC. The rearrangement joins TRBV2 to TRBJ2-5; D assignment may be TRBD1 or TRBD2 (5 bases each). The end of the DNA is better explained by TRBJ2-7, so the J call may be wrong. The V gene's germline CDR1 is SNHLY and CDR2 FYNNEI. CDR3 size: 12 residues.

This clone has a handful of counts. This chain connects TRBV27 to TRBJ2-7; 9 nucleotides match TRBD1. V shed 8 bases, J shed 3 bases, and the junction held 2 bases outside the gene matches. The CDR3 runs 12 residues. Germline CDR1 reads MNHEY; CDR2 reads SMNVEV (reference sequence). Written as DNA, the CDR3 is TGTGCCAGCGGGACAGGGAACTACGAGCAGTACTTC. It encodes CASGTGNYEQYF.

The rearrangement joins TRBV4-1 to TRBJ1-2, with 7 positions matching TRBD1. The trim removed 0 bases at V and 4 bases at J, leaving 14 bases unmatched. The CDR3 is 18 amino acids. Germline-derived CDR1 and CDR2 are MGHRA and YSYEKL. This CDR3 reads CASSQELGTVRFGYGYTF. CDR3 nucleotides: TGCGCCAGCAGCCAAGAGCTTGGGACAGTGAGATTTGGCTATGGCTACACCTTC.